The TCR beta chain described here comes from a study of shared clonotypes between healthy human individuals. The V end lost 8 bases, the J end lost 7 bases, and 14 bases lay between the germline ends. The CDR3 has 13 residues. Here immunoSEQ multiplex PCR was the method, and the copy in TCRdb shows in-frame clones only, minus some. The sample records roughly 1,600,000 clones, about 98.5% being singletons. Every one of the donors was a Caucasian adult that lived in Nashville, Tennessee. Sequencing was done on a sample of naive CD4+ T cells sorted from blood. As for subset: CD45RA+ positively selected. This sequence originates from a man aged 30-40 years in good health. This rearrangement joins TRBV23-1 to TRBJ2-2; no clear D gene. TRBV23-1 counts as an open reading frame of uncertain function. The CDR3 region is CASPPSVGGELFF. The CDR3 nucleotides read TGCGCCAGCCCCCCGAGTGTAGGCGGGGAGCTGTTTTTT.